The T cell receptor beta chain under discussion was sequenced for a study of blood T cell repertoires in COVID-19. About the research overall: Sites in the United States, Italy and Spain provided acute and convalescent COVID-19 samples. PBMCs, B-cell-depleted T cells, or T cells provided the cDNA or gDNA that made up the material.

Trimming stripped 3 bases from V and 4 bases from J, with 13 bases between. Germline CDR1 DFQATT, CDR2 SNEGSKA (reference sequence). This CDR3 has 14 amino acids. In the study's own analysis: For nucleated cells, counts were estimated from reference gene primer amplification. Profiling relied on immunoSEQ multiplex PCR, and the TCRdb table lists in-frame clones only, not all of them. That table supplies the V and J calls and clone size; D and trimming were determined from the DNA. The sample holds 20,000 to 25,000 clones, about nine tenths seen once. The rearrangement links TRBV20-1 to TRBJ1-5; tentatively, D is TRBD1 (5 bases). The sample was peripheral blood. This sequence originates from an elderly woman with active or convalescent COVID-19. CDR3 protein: CSASVGLHNQPQHF. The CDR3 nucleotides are TGCAGTGCTAGTGTGGGACTCCATAATCAGCCCCAGCATTTT.